This entry lists 30 T cell receptor beta chains sequenced from one sample in a study of T cell changes during pregnancy in multiple sclerosis. Generated by immunoSEQ multiplex PCR, the TCRdb table keeps only in-frame clones and is missing some. In the table there are under 55,000 clones, approximately 90% of which are singletons. Sample: CD8+ T cells from peripheral blood mononuclear cells, taken after pregnancy. The receptors were sampled from a female donor with multiple sclerosis, enrolled in a pregnancy study.

This chain links TRBV7-6 with TRBJ2-3, with 9 bases aligning to TRBD1. The ends lost 3 bases at V and 6 bases at J; junction bases unmatched: 10. Germline values: CDR1 SGHVS, CDR2 FNYEAQ. The CDR3 consists of 16 residues. The CDR3, as DNA: TGTGCCAGCAGCTTCACAGGGGGCGCGATCGGGGATACGCAGTATTTT. This translates into CASSFTGGAIGDTQYF.

The chain combines TRBV5-4 with TRBJ1-2; D perhaps matches TRBD1 (6 bases). The V and J ends lost 0 bases and 7 bases respectively, with 16 bases between them. Germline CDR1 SGHNT, CDR2 YYREEE (reference sequence). The length of the CDR3 is 15 residues. DNA for the CDR3: TGTGCCAGCAGCTTGGACACAGGGTTGCTAGGTGGCTACACCTTC. Amino acids: CASSLDTGLLGGYTF.

The gene calls are TRBV25-1 and TRBJ2-7, with TRBD1 identical over 11 bases. This CDR3 contains 15 residues. Trimming took 1 base from V and 6 from J; bases not matched to a gene: 5. Germline CDR1 and CDR2: MGHDK and SYGVNS. The CDR3 DNA sequence: TGTGCCAGCAGTGAATGGACAGGGGGCGATCCCGAGCAGTACTTC. Residues: CASSEWTGGDPEQYF.

V and J are TRBV9 and TRBJ2-1; 7 bases are shared with TRBD2. V shed 3 bases and J 8 bases; nucleotides not matched to a gene: 11. This CDR3 is built from 15 residues. Germline CDR1 and CDR2: SGDLS and YYNGEE. The CDR3 DNA is TGTGCCAGCAGCGCTGGGGGACTACCCGGGGATGAGCAGTTCTTC. It translates to CASSAGGLPGDEQFF.

The chain carries TRBV6-1 and TRBJ2-1; D remains ambiguous. V dropped 2 bases and J dropped 9 bases, with 11 bases sitting between them. Germline lookup yields CDR1 MNHNS and CDR2 SASEGT. CDR3 length: 13 residues. This chain's CDR3 is CASSESPTGEQFF. CDR3 nucleotides: TGTGCCAGCAGTGAAAGCCCCACTGGTGAGCAGTTCTTC.

This clone showed up just once. V gene TRBV20-1 combines with J gene TRBJ1-5; a weak D match, TRBD1 (5 bases). CDR3 size: 11 residues. Trimming stripped 5 bases from V and 11 bases from J, with 13 bases between. Looked up from germline, CDR1 is DFQATT and CDR2 is SNEGSKA (reference sequence). The CDR3 DNA follows: TGCAGTGCTTTGGGGGGTCTTGCCCAGCATTTT. Its protein is CSALGGLAQHF.

In its sample, this clone was seen a few times. This sequence joins TRBV10-3 and TRBJ2-7; weak D call: TRBD1 (6 bases). CDR1 and CDR2 (germline): ENHRY, SYGVKD. Trimming took off 3 bases at V and 1 base at J, with 10 bases between the two ends. The CDR3 is 14 residues long. The CDR3 loop reads CAISEKGESYEQYF. The CDR3 nucleotides are TGTGCCATCAGTGAAAAGGGGGAATCCTACGAGCAGTACTTC.

The chain carries TRBV4-2 and TRBJ2-7; the D gene is possibly TRBD1 (6 bases). This CDR3 is built from 14 residues. V shed 0 bases and J shed 2 bases, with 8 bases lying between them. Germline V CDR1 and CDR2: LGHNA, YNFKEQ. The CDR3 loop is CASSQDRGAYEQYF. The DNA for the CDR3 is TGTGCCAGCAGCCAAGACAGGGGAGCCTACGAGCAGTACTTC.

The rearrangement joins TRBV4-2 to TRBJ2-7, with a weak D call TRBD1 (6 bases). The CDR3 is 17 residues long. Germline loops: CDR1 LGHNA, CDR2 YNFKEQ. The ends were cut back, 4 bases at V and 5 bases at J, with 24 bases in the middle. CDR3 protein: CASSLNPNGGEGDEQYF. Written as DNA, the CDR3 is TGTGCCAGCAGCCTCAATCCTAATGGGGGCGAAGGAGACGAGCAGTACTTC.

The chain has TRBV6-1 and TRBJ1-2; D is unclear. Per the germline V gene, CDR1 is MNHNS and CDR2 is SASEGT. This CDR3 is 15 amino acids long. V was trimmed by 7 bases and J by 1 base, leaving 16 bases between them. The CDR3 loop is CASTPDGGFNYGYTF. The CDR3 DNA sequence: TGTGCCAGCACCCCCGACGGCGGCTTTAACTATGGCTACACCTTC.

The chain has TRBV25-1 and TRBJ2-5; D not resolved. CDR1 is MGHDK, CDR2 SYGVNS, per germline. The CDR3 is made up of 14 amino acids. Trimming took 5 bases from V and 3 from J, leaving 13 bases between them. The CDR3: CASSPGQTKETQYF. CDR3 DNA: TGTGCCAGCAGTCCTGGGCAGACGAAAGAGACCCAGTACTTC. The full variable domain, rest sourced from reference TRBV25-1 and TRBJ2-5, is EADIYQTPRYLVIGTGKKITLECSQTMGHDKMYWYQQDPGMELHLIHYSYGVNSTEKGDLSSESTVSRIRTEHFPLTLESARPSHTSQYLCASSPGQTKETQYFGPGTRLLVL.

This chain uses TRBV7-2 with TRBJ2-4; D is unclear. The ends were cut back, 1 base at V and 5 bases at J, with 12 bases in the middle. Germline CDR1 reads SGHTA; CDR2 reads FQGNSA. This CDR3 region has 15 residues. CDR3 DNA: TGTGCCAGCAGCTTAGATCGGGTAGTGCAAAACATTCAGTACTTC. Its translation: CASSLDRVVQNIQYF.

This chain joins TRBV7-6 and TRBJ2-2; maybe TRBD2 (7 bases). V lost 5 bases, J lost 6 bases, and 13 bases lay in between. The CDR3 has 14 amino acids. Germline V gene lookup returns CDR1 SGHVS and CDR2 FNYEAQ. The CDR3 loop is CASSIQGGAGELFF. CDR3 nucleotide sequence: TGTGCCAGCAGCATCCAAGGGGGGGCCGGGGAGCTGTTTTTT. The variable domain in full, completed from reference TRBV7-6 and TRBJ2-2, reads GAGVSQSPRYKVTKRGQDVALRCDPISGHVSLYWYRQALGQGPEFLTYFNYEAQQDKSGLPNDRFSAERPEGSISTLTIQRTEQRDSAMYRCASSIQGGAGELFFGEGSRLTVL.

The chain has TRBV19 and TRBJ2-6, with 7 bases that match TRBD1. Germline V gene lookup returns CDR1 LNHDA and CDR2 SQIVND (reference sequence). Trimming removed 10 bases from V and 0 bases from J; junction bases left unmatched: 6. This CDR3 has 15 residues. CDR3 amino acids: CATDRALSGANVLTF. The CDR3 region has the DNA TGTGCCACAGACAGGGCCCTCTCTGGGGCCAACGTCCTGACTTTC.

This clone was seen only once. V gene TRBV29-1 combines with J gene TRBJ2-2; tentatively, D is TRBD2 (6 bases). The germline V and J ends were trimmed by 6 bases and 0 bases, with 14 bases remaining between them. The CDR3 runs 15 residues. Germline CDR1 is SQVTM and CDR2 is ANQGSEA. Written as DNA, the CDR3 is TGCAGCGTGGCCACTAGCCGAACGAACACCGGGGAGCTGTTTTTT. Translation gives CSVATSRTNTGELFF.

This chain joins TRBV7-9 and TRBJ2-7, with 10 nucleotides matching TRBD2. The V gene end was trimmed by 1 base and the J gene end by 4 bases; junction bases not matched to a gene: 7. CDR1 is SEHNR and CDR2 is FQNEAQ in the germline V gene (reference sequence). The length of the CDR3 is 16 residues. CDR3 sequence (DNA): TGTGCCAGCAGCTTAGTTAGCGGGGGGCCCGAGTACGAGCAGTACTTC. This codes for CASSLVSGGPEYEQYF.

The chain couples TRBV6-5 to TRBJ1-1; perhaps TRBD1 as D (5 bases). The V and J ends lost 5 bases and 2 bases respectively, with 12 bases between them. The CDR3 runs 14 residues. Germline V CDR1 and CDR2: MNHEY, SVGAGI. The CDR3 here is CASSHGQGNTEAFF. Here the CDR3 DNA reads TGTGCCAGCAGTCATGGGCAGGGTAACACTGAAGCTTTCTTT.

The rearrangement links TRBV19 to TRBJ1-3, with D possibly matching TRBD1 (6 bases). CDR3 size: 17 residues. V was cut by 5 bases and J by 7 bases, with 24 bases left in between. The V gene's germline CDR1 is LNHDA and CDR2 SQIVND (reference sequence). Written as DNA, the CDR3 is TGTGCCAGTAGTCCCACAGACCGGGACATCCTAAGGAACACCATATATTTT. It specifies CASSPTDRDILRNTIYF.

The chain recombines TRBV2 with TRBJ1-5; TRBD1 matches at 7 bases. Germline CDR1 SNHLY, CDR2 FYNNEI. Trimming cost V 5 bases and J 5 bases; bases outside gene matches: 3. CDR3 size: 13 residues. CDR3 region: CASSFTGDQPQHF. The CDR3 coding sequence is TGTGCCAGCAGTTTTACAGGGGATCAGCCCCAGCATTTT.

CDR3 protein: CASSLVFPSGENTDTQYF. The CDR3 DNA reads TGCGCCAGCAGCTTGGTTTTTCCTAGCGGGGAAAACACAGATACGCAGTATTTT. The gene calls are TRBV5-1 and TRBJ2-3; TRBD2 agrees at 9 bases. The V gene end was trimmed by 0 bases and the J gene end by 2 bases; junction bases not matched to a gene: 10. The CDR3 runs 18 residues. Germline CDR1 and CDR2: SGHRS and YFSETQ.

The chain uses TRBV19 and TRBJ2-1, with 15 bases aligning to TRBD2. The CDR3 has 16 amino acids. V lost 2 bases and J lost 8; bases outside the gene matches: 4. In germline, CDR1 is LNHDA, CDR2 SQIVND (reference sequence). The CDR3 DNA reads TGTGCCAGTAGTATAAGGACTAGCGGGGGGGCGGATGAGCAGTTCTTC. Its translation: CASSIRTSGGADEQFF.

The chain links TRBV27 to TRBJ2-1; 10 bases line up with TRBD2. The germline gives CDR1 MNHEY, CDR2 SMNVEV (reference sequence). V lost 3 bases, J lost 10 bases, and 12 bases stayed unmatched. The CDR3 spans 16 residues. Here the CDR3 reads CASSLGSGGPLGEQFF. The CDR3 DNA is TGTGCCAGCAGTTTGGGTAGCGGGGGGCCCTTGGGAGAGCAGTTCTTC.

The chain couples TRBV30 to TRBJ1-2; D remains ambiguous. Germline CDR1 GTSNPN, CDR2 SVGIG (reference sequence). V was trimmed by 0 bases and J by 3 bases, leaving 8 bases between them. The CDR3 length is 13 residues. CDR3 protein: CAWSVAGDYGYTF. For the CDR3, the DNA is TGTGCCTGGAGTGTAGCTGGAGACTATGGCTACACCTTC.

The chain has TRBV10-3 and TRBJ2-3; TRBD2 agrees at 10 bases. This CDR3 is built from 16 residues. The J segment lost 3 bases and the V segment lost 2 bases, leaving 5 bases of the junction unmatched. CDR1 and CDR2 (germline): ENHRY, SYGVKD. In DNA, the CDR3 is TGTGCCATCAGTGAGCAGCGGGGGGGCGGTACAGATACGCAGTATTTT. Encoded protein: CAISEQRGGGTDTQYF.

As DNA, the CDR3 is TGTGCCAGCAGACCAATCGGGGAAGCCTCCTACAATGAGCAGTTCTTC. Translation: CASRPIGEASYNEQFF. This chain uses TRBV11-2 with TRBJ2-1, with a tentative D call TRBD2 (5 bases). The CDR3 has 16 residues. The germline V gene encodes CDR1 SGHAT and CDR2 FQNNGV. Trimming removed 6 bases at V and 0 bases at J, with 15 bases between.

This clone was seen more than once but under ten times. DNA of the CDR3: TGTGCCAGCAGTGAAGCCGCGGGGGGAAGCTATGGCTACACCTTC. Protein product: CASSEAAGGSYGYTF. The chain is built from TRBV6-1 and TRBJ1-2; D possibly corresponds to TRBD1 (5 bases). V lost 0 bases and J 4 bases, leaving 12 bases between the germline ends. CDR1 MNHNS and CDR2 SASEGT come from the germline V gene. CDR3 length: 15 amino acids.

V is TRBV7-9 and J is TRBJ1-1; D not resolved. The ends were cut back, 5 bases at V and 6 bases at J, with 13 bases in the middle. CDR3 length: 13 amino acids. In germline, CDR1 is SEHNR, CDR2 FQNEAQ (reference sequence). The CDR3 region is CASSNETFPEAFF. CDR3 DNA sequence: TGTGCCAGCAGCAACGAGACTTTTCCTGAAGCTTTCTTT.

The chain carries TRBV7-9 and TRBJ1-1, with D hard to call. Trimming stripped 4 bases from V and 0 bases from J, with 12 bases between. CDR1 and CDR2 from the germline V gene are SEHNR and FQNEAQ (reference sequence). CDR3 size: 15 residues. CDR3 region: CASSYPGDMNTEAFF. The DNA for the CDR3 is TGTGCCAGCAGCTACCCCGGGGATATGAACACTGAAGCTTTCTTT.

This chain uses TRBV5-1 with TRBJ1-1; 8 bases map to TRBD1. CDR1 and CDR2 (germline): SGHRS, YFSETQ. This CDR3 is built from 11 residues. The trim removed 7 bases at V and 6 bases at J, leaving 2 bases unmatched. CDR3 bases: TGCGCCAGCCGGGGACAGGCTGAAGCTTTCTTT. It codes for CASRGQAEAFF.

On this clone itself: Because the CDR3 is missing its conserved closing phenylalanine or tryptophan, this is likely a read error. The DNA is omitted, as the CDR3 cannot be located on it reliably, and the CDR3 follows TCRdb's listing. The V call is TRBV2, the J call TRBJ2-7; the table's D call, TRBD1, was not checked against the DNA. The CDR3 comprises 10 residues, both ends counted. Per germline, CDR1 SNHLY and CDR2 FYNNEI. The CDR3: CASRGQNWVN.